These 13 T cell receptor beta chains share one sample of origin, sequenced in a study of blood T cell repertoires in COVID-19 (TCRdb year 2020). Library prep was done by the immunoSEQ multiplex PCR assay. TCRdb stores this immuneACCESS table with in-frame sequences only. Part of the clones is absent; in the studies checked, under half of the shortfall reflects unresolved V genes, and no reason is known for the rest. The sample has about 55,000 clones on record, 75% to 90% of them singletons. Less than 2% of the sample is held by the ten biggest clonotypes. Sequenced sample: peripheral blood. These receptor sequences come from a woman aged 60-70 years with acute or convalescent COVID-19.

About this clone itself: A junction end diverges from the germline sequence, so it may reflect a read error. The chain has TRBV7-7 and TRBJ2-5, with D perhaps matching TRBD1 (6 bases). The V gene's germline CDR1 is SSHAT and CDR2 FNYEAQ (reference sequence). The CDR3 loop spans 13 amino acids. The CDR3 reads CASSFLGGRTQYF. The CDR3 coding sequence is TGTGCTAGCAGCTTTCTAGGGGGTCGGACCCAGTACTTC.

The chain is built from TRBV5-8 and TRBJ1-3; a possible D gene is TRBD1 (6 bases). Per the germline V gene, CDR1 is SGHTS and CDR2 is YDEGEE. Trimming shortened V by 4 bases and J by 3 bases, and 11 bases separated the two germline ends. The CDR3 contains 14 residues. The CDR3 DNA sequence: TGTGCCAGCAGCCCCGGACAGAATGGAAACACCATATATTTT. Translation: CASSPGQNGNTIYF.

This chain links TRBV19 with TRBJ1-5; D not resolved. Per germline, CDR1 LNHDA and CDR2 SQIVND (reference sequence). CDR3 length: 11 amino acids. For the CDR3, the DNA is TGTGACTCTTATAGCAATCAGCCCCAGCATTTT. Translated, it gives CDSYSNQPQHF.

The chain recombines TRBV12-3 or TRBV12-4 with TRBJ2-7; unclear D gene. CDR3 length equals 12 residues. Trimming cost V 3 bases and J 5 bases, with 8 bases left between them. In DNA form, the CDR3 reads TGTGCCAGCAGTTTCTTCCCGGACGAGCAGTACTTC. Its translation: CASSFFPDEQYF.

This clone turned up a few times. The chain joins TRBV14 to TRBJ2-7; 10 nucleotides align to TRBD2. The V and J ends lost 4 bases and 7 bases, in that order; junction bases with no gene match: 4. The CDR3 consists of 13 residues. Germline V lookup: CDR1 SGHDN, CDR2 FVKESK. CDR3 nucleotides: TGTGCCAGCAGCCTAGCGGGAGGAGGGGAGCAGTACTTC. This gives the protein CASSLAGGGEQYF.

CDR3: CASSSGTSVSTDTQYF. CDR3 coding DNA: TGTGCCAGCAGCTCCGGGACTAGCGTGAGCACAGATACGCAGTATTTT. The chain has TRBV7-6 and TRBJ2-3; 10 bases fit TRBD2. CDR1 SGHVS and CDR2 FNYEAQ come from the germline V gene. V shed 4 bases, J shed 0 bases, and the junction held 4 bases outside the gene matches. The CDR3 length is 16 residues.

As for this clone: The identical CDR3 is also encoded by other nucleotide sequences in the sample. The CDR3 here is CASSLSTAYGYTF. CDR3 coding DNA: TGTGCCAGCAGTTTATCTACAGCCTATGGCTACACCTTC. This rearrangement joins TRBV28 to TRBJ1-2; D gene ambiguous. The length of the CDR3 is 13 residues. V lost 1 base and J 4 bases, leaving 7 bases between the germline ends. CDR1 is MDHEN, CDR2 SYDVKM, per germline.

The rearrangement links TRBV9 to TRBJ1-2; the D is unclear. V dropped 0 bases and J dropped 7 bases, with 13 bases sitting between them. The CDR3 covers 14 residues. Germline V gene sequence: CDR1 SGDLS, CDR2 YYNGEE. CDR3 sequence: CASSVAGSAFGYTF. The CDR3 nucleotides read TGTGCCAGCAGCGTAGCGGGTTCAGCCTTTGGCTACACCTTC.

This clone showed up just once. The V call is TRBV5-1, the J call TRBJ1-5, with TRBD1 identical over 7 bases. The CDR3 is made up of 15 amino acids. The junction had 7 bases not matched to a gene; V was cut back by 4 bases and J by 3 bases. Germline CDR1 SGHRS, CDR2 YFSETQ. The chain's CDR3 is CASSPGTAINQPQHF. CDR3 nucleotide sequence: TGCGCCAGCAGCCCGGGGACAGCTATCAATCAGCCCCAGCATTTT. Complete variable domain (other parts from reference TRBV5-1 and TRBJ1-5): KAGVTQTPRYLIKTRGQQVTLSCSPISGHRSVSWYQQTPGQGLQFLFEYFSETQRNKGNFPGRFSGRQFSNSRSEMNVSTLELGDSALYLCASSPGTAINQPQHFGDGTRLSIL.

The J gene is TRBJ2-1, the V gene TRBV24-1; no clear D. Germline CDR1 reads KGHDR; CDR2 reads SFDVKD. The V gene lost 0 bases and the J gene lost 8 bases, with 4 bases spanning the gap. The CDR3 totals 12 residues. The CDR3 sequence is CATSDLRDEQFF. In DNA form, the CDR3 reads TGTGCCACCAGTGATTTGCGCGATGAGCAGTTCTTC.

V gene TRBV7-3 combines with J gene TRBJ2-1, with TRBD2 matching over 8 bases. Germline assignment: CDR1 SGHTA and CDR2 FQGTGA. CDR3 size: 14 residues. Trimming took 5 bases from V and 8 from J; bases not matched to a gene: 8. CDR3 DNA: TGTGCCAGCAGCCCAGGGACTAGTATCGATGAGCAGTTCTTC. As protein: CASSPGTSIDEQFF.

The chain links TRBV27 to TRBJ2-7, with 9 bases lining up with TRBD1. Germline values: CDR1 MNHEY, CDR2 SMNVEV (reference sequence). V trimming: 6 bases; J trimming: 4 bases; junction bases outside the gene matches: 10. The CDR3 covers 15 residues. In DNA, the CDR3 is TGTGCCAGCAGCCCGGACAGGGGAGCTTTATACGAGCAGTACTTC. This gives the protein CASSPDRGALYEQYF.

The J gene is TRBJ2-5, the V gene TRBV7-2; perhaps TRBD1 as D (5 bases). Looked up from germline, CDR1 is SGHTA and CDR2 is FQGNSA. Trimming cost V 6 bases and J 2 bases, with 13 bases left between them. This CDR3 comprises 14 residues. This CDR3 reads CASRRGAGQETQYF. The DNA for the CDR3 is TGTGCCAGCAGAAGGGGCGCAGGGCAAGAGACCCAGTACTTC.